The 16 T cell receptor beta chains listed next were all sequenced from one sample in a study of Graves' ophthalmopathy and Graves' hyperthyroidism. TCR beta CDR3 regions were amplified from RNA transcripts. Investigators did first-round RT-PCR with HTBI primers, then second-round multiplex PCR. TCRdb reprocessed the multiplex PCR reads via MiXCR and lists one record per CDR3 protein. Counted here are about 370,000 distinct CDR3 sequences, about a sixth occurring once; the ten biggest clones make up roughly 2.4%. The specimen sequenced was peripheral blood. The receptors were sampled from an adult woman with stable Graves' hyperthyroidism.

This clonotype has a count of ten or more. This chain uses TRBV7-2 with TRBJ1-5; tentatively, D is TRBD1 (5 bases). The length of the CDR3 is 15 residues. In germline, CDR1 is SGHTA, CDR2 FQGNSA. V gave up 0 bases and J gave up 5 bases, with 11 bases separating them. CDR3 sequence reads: CASSLAGGSHQPQHF. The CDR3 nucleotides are TGTGCCAGCAGCTTAGCTGGGGGGAGTCATCAGCCCCAGCATTTT.

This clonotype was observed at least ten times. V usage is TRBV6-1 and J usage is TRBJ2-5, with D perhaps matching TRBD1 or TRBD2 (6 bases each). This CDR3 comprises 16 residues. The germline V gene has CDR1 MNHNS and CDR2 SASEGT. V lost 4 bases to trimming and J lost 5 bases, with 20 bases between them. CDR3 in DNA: TGTGCCAGCAGTGCGTTGGGGGGCGCCTCCGGCGAGACCCAGTACTTC. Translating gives CASSALGGASGETQYF.

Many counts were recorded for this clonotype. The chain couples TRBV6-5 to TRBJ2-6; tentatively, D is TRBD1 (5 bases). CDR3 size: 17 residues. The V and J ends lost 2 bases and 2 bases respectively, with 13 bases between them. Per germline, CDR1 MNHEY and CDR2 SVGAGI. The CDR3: CASSYISSRAGANVLTF. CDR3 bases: TGTGCCAGCAGTTACATATCTTCCAGGGCTGGGGCCAACGTCCTGACTTTC.

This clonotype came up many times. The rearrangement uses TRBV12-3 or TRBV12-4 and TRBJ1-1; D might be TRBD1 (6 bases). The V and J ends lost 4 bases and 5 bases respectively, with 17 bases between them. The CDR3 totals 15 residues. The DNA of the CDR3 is TGTGCCAGCAGTTCCTCGGGGGCCGGGGATACTGAAGCTTTCTTT. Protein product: CASSSSGAGDTEAFF.

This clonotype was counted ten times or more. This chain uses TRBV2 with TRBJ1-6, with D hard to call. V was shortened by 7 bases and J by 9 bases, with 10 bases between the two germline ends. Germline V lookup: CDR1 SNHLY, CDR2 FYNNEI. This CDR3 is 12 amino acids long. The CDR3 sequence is CASKGEGSPLHF. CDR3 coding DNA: TGTGCCAGCAAGGGAGAGGGTTCACCCCTCCACTTT.

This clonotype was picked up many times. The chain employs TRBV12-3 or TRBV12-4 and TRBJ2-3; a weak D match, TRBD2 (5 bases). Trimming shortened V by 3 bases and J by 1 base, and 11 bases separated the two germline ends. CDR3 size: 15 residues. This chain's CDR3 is CASSFPADGTDTQYF. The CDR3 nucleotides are TGTGCCAGCAGTTTCCCAGCGGACGGCACAGATACGCAGTATTTT.

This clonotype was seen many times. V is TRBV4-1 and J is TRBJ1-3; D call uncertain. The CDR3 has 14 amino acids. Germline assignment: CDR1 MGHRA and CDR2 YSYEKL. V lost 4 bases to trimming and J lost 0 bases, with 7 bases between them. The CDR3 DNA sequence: TGCGCCAGCAGCCCTACCCACTCTGGAAACACCATATATTTT. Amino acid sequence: CASSPTHSGNTIYF.

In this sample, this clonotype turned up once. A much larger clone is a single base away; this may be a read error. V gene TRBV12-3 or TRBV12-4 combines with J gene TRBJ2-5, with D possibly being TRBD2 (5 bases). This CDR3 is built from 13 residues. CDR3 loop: CASRFGVAGGPDF. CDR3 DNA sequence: TGTGCCAGCAGATTCGGAGTAGCAGGAGGCCCCGACTTC.

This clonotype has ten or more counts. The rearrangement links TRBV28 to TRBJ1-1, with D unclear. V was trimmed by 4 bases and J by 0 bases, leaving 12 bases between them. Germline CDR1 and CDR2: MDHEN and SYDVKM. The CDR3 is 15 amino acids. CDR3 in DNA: TGTGCCAGCAGTTCTAAGGGCGCCTTGAACACTGAAGCTTTCTTT. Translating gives CASSSKGALNTEAFF. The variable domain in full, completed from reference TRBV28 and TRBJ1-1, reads DVKVTQSSRYLVKRTGEKVFLECVQDMDHENMFWYRQDPGLGLRLIYFSYDVKMKEKGDIPEGYSVSREKKERFSLILESASTNQTSMYLCASSSKGALNTEAFFGQGTRLTVV.

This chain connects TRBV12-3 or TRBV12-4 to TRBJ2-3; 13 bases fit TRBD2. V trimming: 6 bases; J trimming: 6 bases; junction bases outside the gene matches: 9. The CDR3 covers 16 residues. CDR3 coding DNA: TGTGCCAGCAGGCCTACTAGCGGGGGGGGCGGGGATACGCAGTATTTT. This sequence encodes CASRPTSGGGGDTQYF.

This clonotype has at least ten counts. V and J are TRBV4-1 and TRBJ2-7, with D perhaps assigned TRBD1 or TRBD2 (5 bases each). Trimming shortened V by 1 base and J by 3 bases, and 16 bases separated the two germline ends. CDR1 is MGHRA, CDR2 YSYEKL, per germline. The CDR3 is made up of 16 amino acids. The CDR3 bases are TGCGCCAGCAGCCAAGCCCTCGGGGCCCTTCGCTACGAGCAGTACTTC. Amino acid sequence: CASSQALGALRYEQYF.

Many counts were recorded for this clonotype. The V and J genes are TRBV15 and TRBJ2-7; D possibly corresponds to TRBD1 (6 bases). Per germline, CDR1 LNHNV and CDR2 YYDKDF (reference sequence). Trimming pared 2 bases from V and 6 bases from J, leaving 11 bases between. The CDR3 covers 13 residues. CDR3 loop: CATSRQQGFEQYF. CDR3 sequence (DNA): TGTGCCACCAGCAGACAACAGGGTTTCGAGCAGTACTTC.

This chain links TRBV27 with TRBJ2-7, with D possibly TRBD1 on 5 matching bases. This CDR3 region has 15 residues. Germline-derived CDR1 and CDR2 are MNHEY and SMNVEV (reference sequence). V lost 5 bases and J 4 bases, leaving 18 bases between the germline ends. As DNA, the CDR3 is TGTGCCAGCAGTCAAAGACAGAAAGTTTTTTACGAGCAGTACTTC. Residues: CASSQRQKVFYEQYF.

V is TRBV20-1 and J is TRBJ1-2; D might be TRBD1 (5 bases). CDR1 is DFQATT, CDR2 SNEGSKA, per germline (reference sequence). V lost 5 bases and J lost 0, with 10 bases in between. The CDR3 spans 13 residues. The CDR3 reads CSAGHLSNYGYTF. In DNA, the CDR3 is TGCAGTGCTGGACACCTCTCTAACTATGGCTACACCTTC.

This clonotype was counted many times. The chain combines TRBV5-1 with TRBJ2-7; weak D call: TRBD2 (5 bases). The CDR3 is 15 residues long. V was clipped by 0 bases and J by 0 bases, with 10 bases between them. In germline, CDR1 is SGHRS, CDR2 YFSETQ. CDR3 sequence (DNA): TGCGCCAGCAGCTTGGCAGCGGTGAGCTCCTACGAGCAGTACTTC. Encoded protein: CASSLAAVSSYEQYF.

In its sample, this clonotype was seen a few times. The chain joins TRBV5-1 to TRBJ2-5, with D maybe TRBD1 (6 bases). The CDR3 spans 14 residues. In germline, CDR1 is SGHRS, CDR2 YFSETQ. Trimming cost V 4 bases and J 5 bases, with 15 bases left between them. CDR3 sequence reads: CASSLQGMGETQYF. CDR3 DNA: TGCGCCAGCAGCCTACAGGGTATGGGGGAGACCCAGTACTTC.